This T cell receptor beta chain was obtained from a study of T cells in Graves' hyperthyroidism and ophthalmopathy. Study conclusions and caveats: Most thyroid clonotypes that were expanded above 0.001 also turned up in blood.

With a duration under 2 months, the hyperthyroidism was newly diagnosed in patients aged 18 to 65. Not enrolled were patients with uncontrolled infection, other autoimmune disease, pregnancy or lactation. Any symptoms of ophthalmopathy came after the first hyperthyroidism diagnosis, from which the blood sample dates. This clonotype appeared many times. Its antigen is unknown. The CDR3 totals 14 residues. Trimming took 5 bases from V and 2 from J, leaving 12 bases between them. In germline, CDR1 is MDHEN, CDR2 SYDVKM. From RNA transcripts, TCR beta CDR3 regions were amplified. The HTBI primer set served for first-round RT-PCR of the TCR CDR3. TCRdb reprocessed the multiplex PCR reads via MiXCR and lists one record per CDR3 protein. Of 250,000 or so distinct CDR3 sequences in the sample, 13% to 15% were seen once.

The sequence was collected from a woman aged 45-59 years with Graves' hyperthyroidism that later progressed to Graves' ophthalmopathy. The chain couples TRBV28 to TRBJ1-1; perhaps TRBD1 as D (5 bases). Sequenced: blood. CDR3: CASSTPDRNTEAFF. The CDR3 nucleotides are TGTGCCAGCAGTACCCCAGACAGAAACACTGAAGCTTTCTTT.